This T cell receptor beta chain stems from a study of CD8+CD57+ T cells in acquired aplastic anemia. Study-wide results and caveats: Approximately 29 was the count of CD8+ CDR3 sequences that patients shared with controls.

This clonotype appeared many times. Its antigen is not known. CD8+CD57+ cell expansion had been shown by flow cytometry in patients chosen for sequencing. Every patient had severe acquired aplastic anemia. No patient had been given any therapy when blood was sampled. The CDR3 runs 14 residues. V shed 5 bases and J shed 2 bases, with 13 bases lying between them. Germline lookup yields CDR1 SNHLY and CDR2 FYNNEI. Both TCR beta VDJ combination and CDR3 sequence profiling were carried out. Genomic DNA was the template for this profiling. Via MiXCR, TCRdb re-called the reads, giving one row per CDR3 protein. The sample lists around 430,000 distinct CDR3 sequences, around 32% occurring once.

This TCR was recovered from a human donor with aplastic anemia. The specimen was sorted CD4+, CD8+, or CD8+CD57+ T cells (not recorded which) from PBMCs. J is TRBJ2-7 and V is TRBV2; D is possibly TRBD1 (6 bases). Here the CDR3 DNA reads TGTGCCAGCAGTCCGACGACAGGTACCTACGAGCAGTACTTC. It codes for CASSPTTGTYEQYF.